Listed here are 24 T cell receptor beta chains from one sample, sequenced in a study of blood T cell repertoires in COVID-19. TCRdb keeps only in-frame clones here, not all; method: immunoSEQ multiplex PCR. Of approximately 130,000 clones listed, approximately 86% are singletons. Input material: peripheral blood. These receptors were taken from a woman between 45 and 65 years old who had recovered from COVID-19.

The chain combines TRBV11-3 with TRBJ2-4; weak D call: TRBD2 (5 bases). This CDR3 has 17 residues. V lost 1 base, J lost 3 bases, and 16 bases lay in between. Germline CDR1 and CDR2: SGHNT and YENEEA. Here the CDR3 reads CASSLALSGGVKNIQYF. In DNA, the CDR3 is TGTGCCAGCAGCTTAGCCCTAAGCGGAGGAGTCAAAAACATTCAGTACTTC.

The chain uses TRBV27 and TRBJ1-2, with 9 bases identical to TRBD1. The V gene end was trimmed by 2 bases and the J gene end by 8 bases; junction bases not matched to a gene: 18. The CDR3 covers 18 residues. CDR1 is MNHEY, CDR2 SMNVEV, per germline (reference sequence). The CDR3 coding sequence is TGTGCCAGCAGTTTAAAGTTTAGGGGGGGGACAGGGAGCTCCGGCTACACCTTC. Encoded protein: CASSLKFRGGTGSSGYTF.

This chain uses TRBV4-2 with TRBJ2-7, with 10 bases matching TRBD2. Germline loops: CDR1 LGHNA, CDR2 YNFKEQ. The CDR3 is made up of 17 amino acids. With 3 bases clipped from V and 1 base from J, the junction kept 9 bases outside the gene matches. In DNA, the CDR3 is TGTGCCAGCAGCCAGGGGACTAGCGATCCAAGATCCTACGAGCAGTACTTC. Translation gives CASSQGTSDPRSYEQYF.

V gene TRBV6-2 or TRBV6-3 combines with J gene TRBJ1-5; 7 nucleotides match TRBD1. This CDR3 has 14 amino acids. Germline trimming cut 4 bases from V and 6 bases from J; bases unmatched to any gene: 6. Per germline, CDR1 MNHEY and CDR2 SVGEGT. The CDR3 loop is CASSFLDRVQPQHF. For the CDR3, the DNA is TGTGCCAGCAGTTTTCTCGACAGGGTTCAGCCCCAGCATTTT.

The V and J genes are TRBV5-4 and TRBJ2-1, with TRBD2 matching over 12 bases. The CDR3 spans 16 residues. Germline CDR1 reads SGHNT; CDR2 reads YYREEE (reference sequence). The trim removed 5 bases at V and 7 bases at J, leaving 10 bases unmatched. The CDR3: CASRSGTSGGMNEQFF. CDR3 bases: TGTGCCAGCAGGTCAGGAACTAGCGGGGGGATGAATGAGCAGTTCTTC.

This clone occurred once. The chain recombines TRBV7-7 with TRBJ2-7; weak D call: TRBD1 (6 bases). Germline V gives CDR1 SSHAT, CDR2 FNYEAQ (reference sequence). The CDR3 has 16 amino acids. The V end was cut by 1 base, the J end by 0 bases, with 13 bases between. CDR3 amino acids: CASSLVRQGISYEQYF. CDR3 DNA: TGTGCCAGCAGCTTAGTGCGGCAGGGGATCTCCTACGAGCAGTACTTC.

J is TRBJ2-2 and V is TRBV9; a weak D match, TRBD2 (7 bases). Between the trimmed V and J ends, which lost 4 bases and 5 bases, there was a span of 21 bases. The CDR3 totals 17 residues. Germline V gene sequence: CDR1 SGDLS, CDR2 YYNGEE. The CDR3 nucleotides are TGTGCCAGCAGCCCCCACGCAGGGGACTACTTTACCGGGGAGCTGTTTTTT. Translation gives CASSPHAGDYFTGELFF.

The chain is built from TRBV11-2 and TRBJ2-5; D is unclear. The germline CDR1 and CDR2 sequences are SGHAT and FQNNGV. Deletions cut 4 bases from V and 1 base from J, with 7 bases between. CDR3 length: 13 amino acids. CDR3 DNA sequence: TGTGCCAGCAGCTCGAACTCCCAAGAGACCCAGTACTTC. Protein: CASSSNSQETQYF.

The chain combines TRBV5-6 with TRBJ2-5; TRBD2 might be the D (6 bases). This CDR3 is built from 14 residues. Trimming shortened V by 2 bases and J by 5 bases, and 13 bases separated the two germline ends. Germline V gene lookup returns CDR1 SGHDT and CDR2 YYEEEE. The CDR3 reads CASSFERGGETQYF. DNA for the CDR3: TGTGCCAGCAGCTTTGAAAGGGGAGGCGAGACCCAGTACTTC.

There are many counts of this clone. The chain uses TRBV19 and TRBJ1-1; perhaps TRBD1 as D (5 bases). The CDR3 loop spans 11 amino acids. Trimming removed 11 bases at V and 1 base at J, with 8 bases between. Germline loops: CDR1 LNHDA, CDR2 SQIVND (reference sequence). The CDR3 region has the DNA TGTGCCGCCCAGGGGAACACTGAAGCTTTCTTT. It is translated as CAAQGNTEAFF.

V gene TRBV9 combines with J gene TRBJ1-2, with D possibly being TRBD1 (5 bases). With 0 bases removed from V and 2 bases from J, the gap between germline ends came to 11 bases. This CDR3 has 15 amino acids. Germline CDR1 reads SGDLS; CDR2 reads YYNGEE. CDR3 DNA sequence: TGTGCCAGCAGCGTAGGGGCAGGGCCAAACTATGGCTACACCTTC. This translates into CASSVGAGPNYGYTF.

The gene calls are TRBV2 and TRBJ1-2; D is unclear. Per germline, CDR1 SNHLY and CDR2 FYNNEI. Between the trimmed V and J ends, which lost 3 bases and 2 bases, there was a span of 7 bases. The CDR3 is 13 amino acids. Written as DNA, the CDR3 is TGTGCCAGCAGTGATCGGTCAAACTATGGCTACACCTTC. Translation gives CASSDRSNYGYTF.

The chain is built from TRBV5-6 and TRBJ2-3, with D unclear. Per germline, CDR1 SGHDT and CDR2 YYEEEE. This CDR3 is built from 14 residues. Deletions cut 2 bases from V and 2 bases from J, with 9 bases between. The CDR3: CASSFMETTDTQYF. The CDR3 bases are TGTGCCAGCAGCTTCATGGAGACCACAGATACGCAGTATTTT.

Only one count was recorded for this clone. The chain links TRBV6-6 to TRBJ1-6, with D possibly being TRBD1 (6 bases). There are 15 residues in the CDR3. Germline V lookup: CDR1 MNHNY, CDR2 SVGAGI (reference sequence). V lost 2 bases, J lost 6 bases, and 11 bases lay in between. Here the CDR3 reads CASSYAGDANSPLHF. CDR3 bases: TGTGCCAGCAGTTACGCAGGGGATGCTAATTCACCCCTCCACTTT.

The genes are TRBV30 and TRBJ1-3, with D unclear. From germline, CDR1 is GTSNPN and CDR2 SVGIG (reference sequence). V lost 3 bases, J lost 0 bases, and 9 bases lay in between. This CDR3 has 14 amino acids. CDR3 DNA: TGTGCCTGGAGGACAAAGAGCTCTGGAAACACCATATATTTT. Translation gives CAWRTKSSGNTIYF.

This clone showed up just a few times. The chain recombines TRBV24-1 with TRBJ1-5; D gene unclear. The V end was cut by 1 base, the J end by 2 bases, with 5 bases between. CDR1 and CDR2 (germline): KGHDR, SFDVKD. The CDR3 contains 14 residues. The CDR3 sequence is CATSDFGGNQPQHF. The CDR3 nucleotides read TGTGCCACCAGTGATTTCGGGGGCAATCAGCCCCAGCATTTT.

The V and J genes are TRBV30 and TRBJ2-5, with 7 bases that match TRBD1. The CDR3 is 14 residues long. The ends lost 0 bases at V and 5 bases at J; junction bases unmatched: 6. CDR1 and CDR2 (germline): GTSNPN, SVGIG (reference sequence). The DNA for the CDR3 is TGTGCCTGGAGTGTGGTAGGGGGCGTGGAGACCCAGTACTTC. Amino acid sequence: CAWSVVGGVETQYF.

This clone came up once. The gene calls are TRBV28 and TRBJ2-2; maybe TRBD2 (6 bases). The germline V gene encodes CDR1 MDHEN and CDR2 SYDVKM. Trimming took 4 bases from V and 4 from J, leaving 10 bases between them. There are 14 residues in the CDR3. CDR3 nucleotide sequence: TGTGCCAGCAGTTCGGGACTGTCCACCGGGGAGCTGTTTTTT. Its translation: CASSSGLSTGELFF.

J is TRBJ1-6 and V is TRBV6-5, with TRBD1 matching 10 bases. The CDR3 runs 15 residues. Germline V gene lookup returns CDR1 MNHEY and CDR2 SVGAGI. V lost 8 bases and J lost 10; bases outside the gene matches: 11. CDR3 residues: CASRSGTGVQSPLHF. The DNA of the CDR3 is TGTGCCAGCCGATCCGGGACAGGGGTACAGTCACCCCTCCACTTT.

The chain recombines TRBV7-9 with TRBJ1-4; tentative D call: TRBD1 (5 bases). CDR3 length equals 13 residues. From germline, CDR1 is SEHNR and CDR2 FQNEAQ (reference sequence). The V end was cut by 4 bases, the J end by 8 bases, with 11 bases between. CDR3 residues: CASSSSGAEKLFF. The CDR3 DNA is TGTGCCAGCAGCTCCAGTGGGGCCGAAAAACTGTTTTTT.

This clone has only a few counts. The chain is built from TRBV7-2 and TRBJ2-2; 11 nucleotides line up with TRBD2. Germline V lookup: CDR1 SGHTA, CDR2 FQGNSA. CDR3 length: 15 amino acids. V lost 4 bases, J lost 5 bases, and 3 bases stayed unmatched. CDR3 loop: CASSSLAGGTGELFF. The CDR3 nucleotides read TGTGCCAGCAGCTCCCTAGCGGGAGGAACCGGGGAGCTGTTTTTT. The full variable domain, rest sourced from reference TRBV7-2 and TRBJ2-2, is GAGVSQSPSNKVTEKGKDVELRCDPISGHTALYWYRQSLGQGLEFLIYFQGNSAPDKSGLPSDRFSAERTGGSVSTLTIQRTQQEDSAVYLCASSSLAGGTGELFFGEGSRLTVL.

The chain links TRBV2 to TRBJ2-1; 13 bases line up with TRBD2. CDR3 length equals 15 residues. The germline CDR1 and CDR2 sequences are SNHLY and FYNNEI. V dropped 8 bases and J dropped 7; count of bases not matched to a gene: 8. CDR3 sequence (DNA): TGTGCCAGCGGCGCTTTGGGACTAGCGGGAAATGAGCAGTTCTTC. This gives the protein CASGALGLAGNEQFF.

V and J are TRBV7-3 and TRBJ2-3, with a possible D match to TRBD2 (6 bases). The V end was cut by 3 bases, the J end by 5 bases, with 18 bases between. Germline CDR1 reads SGHTA; CDR2 reads FQGTGA. The CDR3 loop spans 16 amino acids. The CDR3 DNA reads TGTGCCAGCAGCTTGGGACTTGGAGACGGGGAAGATACGCAGTATTTT. Translation: CASSLGLGDGEDTQYF.

This clone occurred many times. V is TRBV6-5 and J is TRBJ1-4; 8 bases line up with TRBD1. Germline loops: CDR1 MNHEY, CDR2 SVGAGI. Trimming at V came to 6 bases and at J to 5 bases, leaving 8 bases not matched to a gene. The CDR3 spans 15 residues. The CDR3 region has the DNA TGTGCCAGCAGCTACGGTCAGGGGGCGAATGAAAAACTGTTTTTT. This gives the protein CASSYGQGANEKLFF.